The rows below give T cell receptor beta chains drawn from one sample of a study of radiotherapy plus CTLA-4 blockade in lung cancer. Sequencing used immunoSEQ multiplex PCR; TCRdb keeps in-frame clones, though not all of them. The table shows roughly 90,000 clones, with around 84% occurring only once. The sequencing used peripheral blood, collected from a patient treated with radiotherapy plus ipilimumab. The receptors were sampled from a human donor with non-small cell lung cancer that progressed on radiotherapy plus ipilimumab. The CDR3 runs from the conserved cysteine through the conserved F or W. D genes are given only for firm matches. Not all rows give a size; the values are once, few, many and, for expanded clones, a class.

clone_size	v_call	d_call	j_call	cdr3_nt	cdr3_aa
-	TRBV5-4	TRBD1	TRBJ2-5	TGTGCCAGCAGCTTGGGGGGGACAGGGAAGGCAGAGACCCAGTACTTC	CASSLGGTGKAETQYF
-	TRBV7-3	-	TRBJ1-5	TGTGCCAGCAGCCAGAACAGAGGACAGCCCCAGCATTTT	CASSQNRGQPQHF
-	TRBV2	-	TRBJ2-2	TGTGCCAGCAGGCTCGGGATCACCGGGGAGCTGTTTTTT	CASRLGITGELFF
-	TRBV5-1	-	TRBJ1-1	TGCGCCAGCAGCCGGGGAGGGGTCCCTGAAGCTTTCTTT	CASSRGGVPEAFF
once	TRBV6-5	-	TRBJ2-5	TGTGCCAGCACCAGATTGGGAGAGACCCAGTACTTC	CASTRLGETQYF
few	TRBV18	-	TRBJ1-2	TGTGCCAGCTCACCACGGGGGTCTGGAGGAGAAGGCTACACCTTC	CASSPRGSGGEGYTF
-	TRBV18	TRBD1	TRBJ1-2	TGTGCCAGCTCACCCGGGACAGGGAACTATGGCTACACCTTC	CASSPGTGNYGYTF
-	TRBV6-6	-	TRBJ1-2	TGTGCCAGCAGTACAGGACCGGGCTATGGCTACACCTTC	CASSTGPGYGYTF
-	TRBV5-1	-	TRBJ2-6	TGCGCCAGCAGCTCCCAAGGGTCTGGGGCCAACGTCCTGACTTTC	CASSSQGSGANVLTF
-	TRBV2	TRBD2	TRBJ2-3	TGTGCCAGCAGCGGAGGACTAGCGGGGTACACAGATACGCAGTATTTT	CASSGGLAGYTDTQYF
-	TRBV6-1	-	TRBJ1-2	TGTGCCAGCAGTGATGAGGGTCATGGCTACACCTTC	CASSDEGHGYTF
-	TRBV20-1	TRBD1	TRBJ1-5	TGCAGCGGGACAGCGGGACAGCCCCAGCATTTT	CSGTAGQPQHF
-	TRBV30	TRBD1	TRBJ2-3	TGTGCCTGGAGTAGAAAATCCGGGACAGGGGGCTGGGGTACGCAGTATTTT	CAWSRKSGTGGWGTQYF
-	TRBV6-1	-	TRBJ1-1	TGTGCCAGCAGTGAGGGGGGGCGCACGGACACTGAAGCTTTCTTT	CASSEGGRTDTEAFF
-	TRBV28	TRBD1	TRBJ1-1	TGTGCCAGCAGTACCCCCGGGACAGGAAGTACTGAAGCTTTCTTT	CASSTPGTGSTEAFF
-	TRBV12-5	-	TRBJ1-2	TGTGCTAGTGGTTTGGTAGAGGGCAGCCCCTATGGCTACACCTTC	CASGLVEGSPYGYTF
-	TRBV28	-	TRBJ1-2	TGTGCCAGCAGTCAGGTCCACAGGGCTTTATATGGCTACACCTTC	CASSQVHRALYGYTF
-	TRBV7-2	-	TRBJ2-1	TGTGCCAGCCCCGATAGCTCCTACAATGAGCAGTTCTTC	CASPDSSYNEQFF
-	TRBV6-5	-	TRBJ2-1	TGTGCCAGCCTTTCCCGCAATGAGCAGTTCTTC	CASLSRNEQFF
-	TRBV6-1	TRBD2	TRBJ2-1	TGTGCCAGCAGTGAAATTCCTTGGACTAGCGGGTACAATGAGCAGTTCTTC	CASSEIPWTSGYNEQFF
few	TRBV5-1	-	TRBJ1-1	TGCGCCAGCAGCGCCGGCGGACAGACCAGAAACACTGAAGCTTTCTTT	CASSAGGQTRNTEAFF
-	TRBV29-1	TRBD1	TRBJ2-5	TGCAGCGTTGTTACAGGGGTTCAAGAGACCCAGTACTTC	CSVVTGVQETQYF
-	TRBV15	TRBD2	TRBJ2-7	TGTGCCACCAGCAGAGATCGGGGGTCTAGCGGGAGTTACTACGAGCAGTACTTC	CATSRDRGSSGSYYEQYF
-	TRBV6-1	-	TRBJ2-2	TGTGCCAGCAGTGAGGGCCTAGGCGACACCGGGGAGCTGTTTTTT	CASSEGLGDTGELFF
-	TRBV19	-	TRBJ2-5	TGTGCCAGTAGTATGAGTTTCCAGGGAGAGACCCAGTACTTC	CASSMSFQGETQYF
-	TRBV11-2	TRBD2	TRBJ2-1	TGTGCCAGCAGCTTAGGTAGCGGGAGGAGGCACAATGAGCAGTTCTTC	CASSLGSGRRHNEQFF
-	TRBV30	-	TRBJ2-3	TGTGCCTGGAGTAGGATCCTGGGGGACCCAACGCAGTATTTT	CAWSRILGDPTQYF
-	TRBV4-1	TRBD2	TRBJ2-1	TGCGCCAGCAGCCAAGATAAGGGGAGCGGGAGGGCCAAAGACAATGAGCAGTTCTTC	CASSQDKGSGRAKDNEQFF
-	TRBV5-6	-	TRBJ1-2	TGTGCCAGCAGCTTGGGGGCGGGGAGCTATGGCTACACCTTC	CASSLGAGSYGYTF
-	TRBV7-2	-	TRBJ1-4	TGTGCCAGCAGCCCCCGGGACGGACATAATGAAAAACTGTTTTTT	CASSPRDGHNEKLFF
few	TRBV10-3	-	TRBJ1-5	TGTGCCATCAGTGAGTCGGGTCCCGGGGCGAGTCAGCCCCAGCATTTT	CAISESGPGASQPQHF
-	TRBV7-2	TRBD1	TRBJ1-2	TGTGCCAGCAGCCGGGACAGTCCGTATGGCTACACCTTC	CASSRDSPYGYTF
once	TRBV30	-	TRBJ2-5	TGTGCCTGGATTGTGGATTCGGAGACCCAGTACTTC	CAWIVDSETQYF
once	TRBV6-1	TRBD2	TRBJ2-1	TGTGCCAGCAGTGGGAGCGGGAAGCGCTACAATGAGCAGTTCTTC	CASSGSGKRYNEQFF
-	TRBV28	TRBD2	TRBJ2-1	TGTGCCAGCAGATGGACTAGCGGAGGTAGGGAGCAGTTCTTC	CASRWTSGGREQFF
-	TRBV5-1	-	TRBJ2-5	TGCGCCAGCAGCATGGTGGGTCGGGTGGGAGAGACCCAGTACTTC	CASSMVGRVGETQYF
few	TRBV21-1	-	TRBJ1-5	TGTGCCAGCAGCAAAAACAGGGAGGGCAATCAGCCCCAGCATTTT	CASSKNREGNQPQHF
-	TRBV5-1	-	TRBJ2-7	TGCGCCAGCAGCTTGGACAGTCACTACGAGCAGTACTTC	CASSLDSHYEQYF
-	TRBV28	-	TRBJ2-2	TGTGCCAGCAGTTTGAGGGTGGCAGGCGGGCCCGGGGAGCTGTTTTTT	CASSLRVAGGPGELFF
-	TRBV30	-	TRBJ2-5	TGTGCCTGGAGTAGACCGCCGGAGACCCAGTACTTC	CAWSRPPETQYF
-	TRBV18	-	TRBJ2-3	TGTGCCAGCTCACCACCGGCCTTCACAGATACGCAGTATTTT	CASSPPAFTDTQYF
-	TRBV5-1	-	TRBJ1-1	TGCGCCAGCAGCCGCGATATAAAGAACACTGAAGCTTTCTTT	CASSRDIKNTEAFF
few	TRBV6-1	-	TRBJ1-4	TGTGCCAGCAGTGAAGTCGGGGCGAATGAAAAACTGTTTTTT	CASSEVGANEKLFF
-	TRBV2	TRBD2	TRBJ2-5	TGTGCCACCTTACTAGCGGGAGGGGGGGAGACCCAGTACTTC	CATLLAGGGETQYF
-	TRBV18	-	TRBJ2-1	TGTGCCAGCTCATCGGGAGTTTCTAATGAGCAGTTCTTC	CASSSGVSNEQFF
-	TRBV19	TRBD1	TRBJ1-2	TGTGCCAGTAGGTTGACAGGGTCGGATGGTGGCTACACCTTC	CASRLTGSDGGYTF
-	TRBV7-3	TRBD2	TRBJ2-5	TGTGCCAGCAGTCAAAACGGGGGGTCGGAAGAGACCCAGTACTTC	CASSQNGGSEETQYF
-	TRBV4-2	TRBD2	TRBJ2-1	TGTGCCAGCAGCCAAGGCGGGACTAGTTATGAGCAGTTCTTC	CASSQGGTSYEQFF
-	TRBV6-1	-	TRBJ2-3	TGTGCCGCCCGGAAGATCAACACAGATACGCAGTATTTT	CAARKINTDTQYF
-	TRBV27	TRBD1	TRBJ1-5	TGTGCCAGCAGCCCACGACAGGGCCCCAATCAGCCCCAGCATTTT	CASSPRQGPNQPQHF